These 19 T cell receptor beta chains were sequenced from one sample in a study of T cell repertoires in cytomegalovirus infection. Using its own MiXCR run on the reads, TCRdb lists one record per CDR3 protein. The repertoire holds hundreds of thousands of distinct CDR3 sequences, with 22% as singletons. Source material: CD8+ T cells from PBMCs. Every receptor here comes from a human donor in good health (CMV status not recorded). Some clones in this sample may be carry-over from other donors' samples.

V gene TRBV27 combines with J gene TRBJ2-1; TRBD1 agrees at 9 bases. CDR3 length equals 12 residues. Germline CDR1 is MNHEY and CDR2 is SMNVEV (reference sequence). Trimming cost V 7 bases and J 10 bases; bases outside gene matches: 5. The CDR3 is CASTLGTGEQFF. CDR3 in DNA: TGTGCCAGCACCCTCGGGACAGGGGAGCAGTTCTTC.

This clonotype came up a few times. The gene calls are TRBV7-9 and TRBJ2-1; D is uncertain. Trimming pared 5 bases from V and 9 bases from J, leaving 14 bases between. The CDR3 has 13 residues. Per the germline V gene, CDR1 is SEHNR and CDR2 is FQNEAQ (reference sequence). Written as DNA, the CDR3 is TGTGCCAGCAGCCTCGGACGTCAAGGTGAGCAGTTCTTC. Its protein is CASSLGRQGEQFF.

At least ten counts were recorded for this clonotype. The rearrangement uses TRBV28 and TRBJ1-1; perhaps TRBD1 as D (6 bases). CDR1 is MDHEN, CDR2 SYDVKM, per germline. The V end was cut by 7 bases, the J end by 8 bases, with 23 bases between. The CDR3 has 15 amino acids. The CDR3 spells CASTLQGFSREEAFF. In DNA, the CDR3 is TGTGCCAGCACCCTACAGGGCTTCTCCAGGGAGGAAGCTTTCTTT.

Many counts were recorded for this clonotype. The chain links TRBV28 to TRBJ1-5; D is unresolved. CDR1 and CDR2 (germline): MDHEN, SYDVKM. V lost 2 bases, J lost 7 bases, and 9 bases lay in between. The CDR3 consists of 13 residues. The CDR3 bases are TGTGCCAGCAGTTTAATCTTCACCCAGCCCCAGCATTTT. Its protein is CASSLIFTQPQHF.

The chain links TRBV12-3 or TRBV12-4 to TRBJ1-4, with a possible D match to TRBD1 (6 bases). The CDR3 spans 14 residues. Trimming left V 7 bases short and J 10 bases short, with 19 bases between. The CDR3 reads CASTWTEGDGKLFF. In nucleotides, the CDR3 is TGTGCCAGCACCTGGACAGAAGGTGATGGAAAACTGTTTTTT.

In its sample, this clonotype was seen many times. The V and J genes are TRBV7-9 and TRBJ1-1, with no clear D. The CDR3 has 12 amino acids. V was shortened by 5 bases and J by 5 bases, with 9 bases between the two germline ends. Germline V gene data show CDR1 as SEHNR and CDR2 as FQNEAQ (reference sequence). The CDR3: CASSVRGTEAFF. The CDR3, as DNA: TGTGCCAGCAGCGTTAGAGGGACTGAAGCTTTCTTT.

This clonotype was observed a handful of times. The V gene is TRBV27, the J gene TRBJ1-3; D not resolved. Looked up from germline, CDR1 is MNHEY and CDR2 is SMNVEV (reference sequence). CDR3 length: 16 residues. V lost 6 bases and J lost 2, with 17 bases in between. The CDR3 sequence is CASSPSPGLAGNTIYF. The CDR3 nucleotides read TGTGCCAGCAGCCCTAGTCCGGGTCTGGCTGGAAACACCATATATTTT.

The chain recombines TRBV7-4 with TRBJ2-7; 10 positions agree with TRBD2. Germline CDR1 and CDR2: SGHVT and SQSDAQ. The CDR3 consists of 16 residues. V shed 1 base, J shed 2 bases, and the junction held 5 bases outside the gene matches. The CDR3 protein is CASSLVSSGGPYEQYF. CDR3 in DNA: TGTGCCAGCAGCTTAGTGTCTAGCGGGGGCCCCTACGAGCAGTACTTC.

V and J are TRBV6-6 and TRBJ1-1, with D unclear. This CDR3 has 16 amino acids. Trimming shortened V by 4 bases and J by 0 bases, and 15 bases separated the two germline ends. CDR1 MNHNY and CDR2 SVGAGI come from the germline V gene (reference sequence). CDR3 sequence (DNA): TGTGCCAGCAGTTTCCCCTCGACGGAAATGAACACTGAAGCTTTCTTT. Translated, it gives CASSFPSTEMNTEAFF.

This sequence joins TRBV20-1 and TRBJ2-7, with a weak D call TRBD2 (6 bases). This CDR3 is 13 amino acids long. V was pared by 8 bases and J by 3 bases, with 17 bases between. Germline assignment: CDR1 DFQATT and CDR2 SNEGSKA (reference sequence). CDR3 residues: CSHASGGGYEQYF. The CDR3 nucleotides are TGCAGTCACGCATCCGGGGGTGGCTACGAGCAGTACTTC.

CDR3 nucleotides: TGTGCCAGCATTGGCGGTTTGACGCAGTATTTT. Residues: CASIGGLTQYF. The V gene is TRBV12-3 or TRBV12-4, the J gene TRBJ2-3; D uncertain. The CDR3 contains 11 residues. Trimming cost V 7 bases and J 9 bases, with 11 bases left between them.

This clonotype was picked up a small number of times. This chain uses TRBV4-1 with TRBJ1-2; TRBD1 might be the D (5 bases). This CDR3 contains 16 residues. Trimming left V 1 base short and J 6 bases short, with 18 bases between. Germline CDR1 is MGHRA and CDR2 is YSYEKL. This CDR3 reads CASSQGGVRDVDGYTF. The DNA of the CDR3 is TGCGCCAGCAGCCAAGGCGGTGTTCGGGACGTTGATGGCTACACCTTC.

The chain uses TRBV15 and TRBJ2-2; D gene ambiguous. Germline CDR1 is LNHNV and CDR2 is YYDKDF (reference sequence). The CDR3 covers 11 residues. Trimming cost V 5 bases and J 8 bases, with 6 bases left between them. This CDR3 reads CATSDYGELFF. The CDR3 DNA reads TGTGCCACCAGCGATTATGGGGAGCTGTTTTTT.

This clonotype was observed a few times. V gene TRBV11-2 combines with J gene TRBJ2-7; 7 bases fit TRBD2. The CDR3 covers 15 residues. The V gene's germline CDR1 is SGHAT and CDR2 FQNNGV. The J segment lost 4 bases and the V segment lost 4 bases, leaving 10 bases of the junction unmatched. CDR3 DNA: TGTGCCAGCAGCTCCCGGACTAGTCGGGTGTACGAGCAGTACTTC. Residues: CASSSRTSRVYEQYF.

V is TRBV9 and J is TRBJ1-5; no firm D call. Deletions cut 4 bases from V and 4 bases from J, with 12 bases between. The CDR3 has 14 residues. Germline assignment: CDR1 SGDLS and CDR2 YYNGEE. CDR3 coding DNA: TGTGCCAGCAGCTCCGGAACAGTGAATCAGCCCCAGCATTTT. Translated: CASSSGTVNQPQHF.

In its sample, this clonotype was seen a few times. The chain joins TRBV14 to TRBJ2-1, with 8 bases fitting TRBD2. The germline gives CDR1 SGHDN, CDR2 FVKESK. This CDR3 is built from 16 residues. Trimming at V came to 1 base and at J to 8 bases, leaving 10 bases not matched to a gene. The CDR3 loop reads CASSQGPGGPSDEQFF. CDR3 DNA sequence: TGTGCCAGCAGCCAAGGACCGGGGGGGCCGTCAGATGAGCAGTTCTTC.

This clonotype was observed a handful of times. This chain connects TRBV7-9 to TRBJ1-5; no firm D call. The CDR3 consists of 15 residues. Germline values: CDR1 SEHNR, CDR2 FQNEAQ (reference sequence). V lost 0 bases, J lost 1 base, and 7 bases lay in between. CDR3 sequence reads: CASSLATASNQPQHF. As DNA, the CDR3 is TGTGCCAGCAGCTTAGCTACAGCCAGCAATCAGCCCCAGCATTTT.

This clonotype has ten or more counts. The CDR3 loop is CASSVHRENQPQHF. CDR3 coding DNA: TGTGCCAGCAGTGTCCACAGGGAGAATCAGCCCCAGCATTTT. The rearrangement uses TRBV28 and TRBJ1-5; possibly TRBD1 for D (6 bases). CDR1 MDHEN and CDR2 SYDVKM come from the germline V gene. Trimming took 5 bases from V and 4 from J, leaving 12 bases between them. The CDR3 contains 14 residues.

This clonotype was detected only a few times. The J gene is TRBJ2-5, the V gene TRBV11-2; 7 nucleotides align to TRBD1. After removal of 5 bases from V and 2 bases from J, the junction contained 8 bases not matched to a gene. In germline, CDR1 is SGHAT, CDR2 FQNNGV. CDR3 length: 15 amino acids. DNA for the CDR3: TGTGCCAGCAGCCTGACGTTGGACAGGCAAGAGACCCAGTACTTC. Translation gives CASSLTLDRQETQYF.